This TCR beta chain was recovered during a study of regulatory T cells in long-lasting Graves disease. Time point given: persistent/refractory GD, antithyroid drugs over 5 years with positive TRAb. PBMC RNA served as the TCR library source. This clonotype has ten or more counts. This CDR3 contains 13 residues. Trimming left V 4 bases short and J 5 bases short, with 11 bases between. Germline CDR1 reads SGHAT; CDR2 reads FQNNGV. TCR beta libraries were built with iRepertoire HTBI primers and Arm-PCR of CDR3 regions. TCRdb fed the multiplex PCR reads into MiXCR, producing one record per CDR3 protein. The sample contains 450,000 or so distinct CDR3 sequences, under 25% of which appear only once.

The chain carries TRBV11-2 and TRBJ1-1; tentatively, D is TRBD1 (5 bases). The sequenced sample was peripheral blood mononuclear cells (PBMCs), obtained when the disease was refractory, from a patient treated with antithyroid drugs. This sequence originates from a female donor with Graves disease. Written as DNA, the CDR3 is TGTGCCAGCAGCTCGAAACAGGTGACTGAAGCTTTCTTT. Protein sequence: CASSSKQVTEAFF. The full variable domain, completed using reference TRBV11-2 and TRBJ1-1, is EAGVAQSPRYKIIEKRQSVAFWCNPISGHATLYWYQQILGQGPKLLIQFQNNGVVDDSQLPKDRFSAERLKGVDSTLKIQPAKLEDSAVYLCASSSKQVTEAFFGQGTRLTVV.